This T cell receptor beta chain was retrieved from a study of regulatory and conventional T cells in RAG deficiency. Study-wide points: Omenn patients showed >75% Treg-Tconv overlap and shorter CDR3 lengths. Omenn CD25-high CD127-low cells may be activated cells, not true Tregs. Other subsets showed approximately 10-fold reductions, but Treg unique TCR beta sequences fell roughly 93-fold in these patients.

Per the germline V gene, CDR1 is SGHTA and CDR2 is FQGNSA. V was clipped by 5 bases and J by 4 bases; unmatched bases: 5. The CDR3 consists of 13 residues. A word on this clone: As yet, its antigen is unknown.

Conventional CD4+ T cells were sorted from blood as CD25-low CD127-high cells. TCRdb keeps only in-frame clones here, not all; method: immunoSEQ multiplex PCR. The sample has fewer than 30,000 clones, over 90% seen once; the top ten hold 0.15% to 0.2%. These data were also filed under a second study, of regulatory T cells. That work adds: Primers: 52 TRBV forward and 13 TRBJ reverse.

This sequence joins TRBV7-2 and TRBJ2-7; 7 positions agree with TRBD1. Specimen: CD25- CD4+ T cells sorted from blood. This clonotype originated in a human donor in good health. The CDR3 bases are TGTGCCAGCAGCAATTACAGGGGATACGAGCAGTACTTC. Protein: CASSNYRGYEQYF.